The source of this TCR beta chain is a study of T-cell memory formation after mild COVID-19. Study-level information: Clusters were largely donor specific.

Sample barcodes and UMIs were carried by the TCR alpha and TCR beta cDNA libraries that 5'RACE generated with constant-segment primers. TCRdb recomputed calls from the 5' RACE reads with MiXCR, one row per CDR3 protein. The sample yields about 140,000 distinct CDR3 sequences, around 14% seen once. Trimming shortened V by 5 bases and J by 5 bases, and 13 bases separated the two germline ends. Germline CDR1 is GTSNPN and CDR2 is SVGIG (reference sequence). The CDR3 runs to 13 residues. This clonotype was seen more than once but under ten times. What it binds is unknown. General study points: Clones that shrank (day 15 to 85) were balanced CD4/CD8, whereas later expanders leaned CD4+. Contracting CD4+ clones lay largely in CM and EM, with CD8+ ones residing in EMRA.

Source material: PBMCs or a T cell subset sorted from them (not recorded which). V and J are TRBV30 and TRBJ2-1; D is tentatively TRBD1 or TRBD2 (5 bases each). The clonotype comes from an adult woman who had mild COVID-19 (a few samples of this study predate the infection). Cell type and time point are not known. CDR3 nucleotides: TGTGCCTGGGGGAGAGACAGCAACAATGAGCAGTTCTTC. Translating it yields CAWGRDSNNEQFF.